These T cell receptor beta chains were read from a single sample in a study of T cell repertoires in cytomegalovirus infection. TCRdb ran MiXCR on the reads and lists one entry per CDR3 protein. The sample lists approximately 500,000 distinct CDR3 sequences; roughly 29% were seen once. Sequenced input: PBMCs. The receptor source for this set is a human donor in good health (CMV status not recorded). Some clones in this sample may be carry-over from other donors' samples. Each CDR3 is given with its conserved first and last residue. A D gene is named only where the DNA matches it firmly. Where a row states a size, it is once, few, many or the class of an expanded clone; other rows omit it.

V gene,D gene,J gene,clone size,CDR3 protein,CDR3 DNA
TRBV12-3/TRBV12-4,-,TRBJ2-3,few,CASSLVARLQPTDTQYF,TGTGCCAGCAGTTTAGTGGCAAGGCTACAACCCACAGATACGCAGTATTTT
TRBV7-2,TRBD1,TRBJ1-6,-,CAAGQDYNSPLHF,TGTGCCGCGGGACAGGACTATAATTCACCCCTCCACTTT
TRBV7-2,-,TRBJ1-2,few,CASSLANPGGGGYTF,TGTGCCAGCAGCTTAGCGAACCCCGGGGGTGGAGGCTACACCTTC
TRBV7-9,TRBD2,TRBJ2-7,-,CASSSSPGLAGGRYEQYF,TGTGCCAGCAGCTCAAGCCCGGGACTAGCGGGAGGGAGGTACGAGCAGTACTTC
TRBV15,TRBD2,TRBJ2-1,-,CATSRVPAGVTYNEQFF,TGTGCCACCAGCAGAGTCCCAGCGGGAGTAACCTACAATGAGCAGTTCTTC
TRBV4-2,-,TRBJ1-2,-,CASSQVTPSSANYGYTF,TGTGCCAGCAGCCAAGTCACACCGTCATCAGCTAACTATGGCTACACCTTC
TRBV9,TRBD2,TRBJ2-4,-,CASSPRTSGTAKNIQYF,TGTGCCAGCAGCCCCCGGACTAGCGGGACAGCCAAAAACATTCAGTACTTC
TRBV7-8,-,TRBJ2-1,many,CASSLVTGRQTYNEQFF,TGTGCCAGCAGCTTAGTGACGGGCCGCCAAACTTACAATGAGCAGTTCTTC
TRBV7-3,TRBD2,TRBJ2-5,-,CASSLGLVRQETQYF,TGTGCCAGCAGCTTAGGACTAGTTCGCCAAGAGACCCAGTACTTC
TRBV28,-,TRBJ2-7,few,CASSLNRALLSYEQYF,TGTGCCAGCAGTTTGAACAGGGCACTCCTCTCCTACGAGCAGTACTTC
TRBV19,TRBD1,TRBJ1-1,-,CASSIEGTGNTEAFF,TGTGCCAGTAGTATAGAGGGGACAGGGAACACTGAAGCTTTCTTT
TRBV10-3,TRBD1,TRBJ2-3,many,CAISAPDRAGTDTQYF,TGTGCCATCAGTGCGCCGGACAGGGCGGGCACAGATACGCAGTATTTT
TRBV12-3/TRBV12-4,-,TRBJ2-1,few,CASSLSLRVHEQFF,TGTGCCAGCAGTTTAAGTCTAAGAGTACATGAGCAGTTCTTC
TRBV6-6,-,TRBJ1-5,-,CASRLDSITSQPQHF,TGTGCCAGCAGACTCGACAGTATAACTAGCCAGCCCCAGCATTTT
TRBV6-1,-,TRBJ1-5,once,CASSLGLQAYQPQHF,TGTGCCAGCAGTCTGGGACTCCAGGCCTATCAGCCCCAGCATTTT
TRBV10-3,-,TRBJ2-5,few,CAISESNEQETQYF,TGTGCCATCAGTGAGTCGAACGAGCAAGAGACCCAGTACTTC
TRBV11-1,TRBD2,TRBJ2-1,-,CASSRWGGYDYNEQFF,TGTGCCAGCAGCCGTTGGGGGGGATATGACTACAATGAGCAGTTCTTC
TRBV5-1,-,TRBJ1-1,few,CASSLVTGDTEAFF,TGCGCCAGCAGCTTGGTGACAGGTGACACTGAAGCTTTCTTT
TRBV5-1,-,TRBJ1-1,-,CASSLAPALNTEAFF,TGCGCCAGCAGCTTGGCTCCTGCCCTGAACACTGAAGCTTTCTTT
TRBV12-3/TRBV12-4,-,TRBJ2-1,few,CASTPPQSSYNEQFF,TGTGCCAGCACTCCTCCCCAGAGCTCCTACAATGAGCAGTTCTTC
TRBV2,TRBD1,TRBJ1-1,-,CASCGTAATEAFF,TGTGCCAGTTGCGGGACAGCGGCCACTGAAGCTTTCTTT
TRBV7-2,-,TRBJ2-5,many,CASSLVVVMVGLEEETQYF,TGTGCCAGCAGCTTAGTGGTCGTTATGGTGGGTTTAGAGGAAGAGACCCAGTACTTC
TRBV19,TRBD2,TRBJ2-1,-,CASAPTSEDYNEQFF,TGTGCCAGTGCCCCGACTAGCGAAGACTACAATGAGCAGTTCTTC
TRBV9,-,TRBJ2-3,once,CASSETAGNTQYF,TGTGCCAGCAGCGAGACGGCGGGGAATACGCAGTATTTT
TRBV24-1,-,TRBJ2-5,-,CATSDLRFKEGGETQYF,TGTGCCACCAGTGATTTGCGCTTTAAGGAGGGGGGAGAGACCCAGTACTTC
TRBV18,-,TRBJ1-2,once,CASSAMTVDGYTF,TGTGCCAGCTCAGCGATGACGGTGGATGGCTACACCTTC
TRBV5-1,-,TRBJ2-2,-,CASSGPGPGELFF,TGCGCCAGTTCGGGCCCCGGGCCCGGGGAGCTGTTTTTT
TRBV5-1,-,TRBJ2-5,few,CASSYGVGETQYF,TGCGCCAGCAGCTACGGGGTCGGGGAGACCCAGTACTTC
TRBV27,-,TRBJ1-1,-,CASSWEGSTEAFF,TGTGCCAGCAGTTGGGAGGGCAGCACTGAAGCTTTCTTT
TRBV19,-,TRBJ1-5,-,CASSLSVSGHSNQPQHF,TGTGCCAGTAGTCTCTCGGTCTCGGGACATAGCAATCAGCCCCAGCATTTT
TRBV7-6,TRBD2,TRBJ2-3,-,CASSLELAGTTDTQYF,TGTGCCAGCAGCTTAGAACTAGCGGGGACCACAGATACGCAGTATTTT
TRBV5-6,-,TRBJ2-1,-,CASSLVSGPNEQFF,TGTGCCAGCAGCTTGGTGTCAGGGCCTAATGAGCAGTTCTTC
TRBV7-2,-,TRBJ1-6,-,CASSAWPGGSSYNSPLHF,TGTGCCAGCAGCGCGTGGCCGGGTGGCAGCTCCTATAATTCACCCCTCCACTTT
TRBV7-2,-,TRBJ1-2,many,CASSRGGVGYGYTF,TGTGCCAGCAGCCGAGGGGGGGTCGGCTATGGCTACACCTTC
TRBV30,-,TRBJ2-1,-,CAWSPLNEQFF,TGTGCCTGGAGTCCACTAAATGAGCAGTTCTTC
TRBV12-3/TRBV12-4,TRBD2,TRBJ2-1,-,CASSLVAGEGHEQFF,TGTGCCAGCAGTTTAGTAGCGGGAGAGGGCCATGAGCAGTTCTTC
TRBV7-2,-,TRBJ2-7,-,CASSSGPRREQYF,TGTGCCAGCAGCTCTGGACCGCGACGGGAGCAGTACTTC
TRBV11-2,TRBD1,TRBJ1-4,few,CASSSQGASNEKLFF,TGTGCCAGCAGCTCACAGGGGGCCTCTAATGAAAAACTGTTTTTT
TRBV6-5,-,TRBJ1-1,few,CASAGFNTEAFF,TGTGCCAGCGCAGGATTCAACACTGAAGCTTTCTTT
TRBV4-1,-,TRBJ2-7,few,CASSPSPGWRFDEQYF,TGCGCCAGCAGCCCTAGTCCGGGATGGCGGTTTGACGAGCAGTACTTC
TRBV12-3/TRBV12-4,TRBD1,TRBJ1-1,few,CASSSLYRGWGTEAFF,TGTGCCAGCAGTTCACTTTACAGGGGGTGGGGTACTGAAGCTTTCTTT
TRBV7-2,TRBD2,TRBJ2-3,many,CASSPQGGTQYF,TGTGCCAGCAGCCCCCAGGGAGGGACGCAGTATTTT
TRBV7-2,TRBD2,TRBJ2-1,many,CASTPTSGSYNEQFF,TGTGCCAGCACCCCGACTAGCGGTTCCTACAATGAGCAGTTCTTC
TRBV7-6,-,TRBJ2-5,few,CASSPGNQETQYF,TGTGCCAGCAGCCCGGGTAACCAAGAGACCCAGTACTTC
TRBV6-5,-,TRBJ2-7,many,CASSMTGSSYEQYF,TGTGCCAGCAGTATGACCGGAAGCTCCTACGAGCAGTACTTC
TRBV27,-,TRBJ1-2,-,CASSLYSSGLNDGYTF,TGTGCCAGCAGTTTATACTCCTCGGGGTTAAATGATGGCTACACCTTC
TRBV5-6,-,TRBJ2-2,-,CASSLDLQRNTGELFF,TGTGCCAGCAGCTTGGATTTACAGCGAAACACCGGGGAGCTGTTTTTT
TRBV20-1,TRBD1,TRBJ1-6,-,CSAKGGQGAGSSYNSPLHF,TGCAGTGCCAAAGGAGGACAGGGGGCGGGAAGCTCCTATAATTCACCCCTCCACTTT
TRBV6-5,-,TRBJ2-4,few,CASSPGKKIQYF,TGTGCCAGCAGTCCAGGGAAGAAGATTCAGTACTTC